The T cell receptor (beta chain) under discussion was sequenced for a study of control samples from healthy donors and cancer patients (dated by TCRdb to 2019 to 2021). To note about this clone: Its antigen is still unknown. No much larger clonotype is one base removed from it; base qualities were not supplied.

The receptor library was made with the immunoSEQ multiplex PCR assay. TCRdb limited this immuneACCESS table to in-frame rearrangements with V and J called. A share of clones is missing; checked studies link under half to unresolved V genes, and the rest is unexplained. The table for this sample lists about 130,000 clones; around 93% of them were counted only once. The ten top clones hold roughly 8.7% of the sample. The junction carries 12 bases between V and J, which are trimmed by 2 bases and 4 bases respectively. CDR1 SGHRS and CDR2 YFSETQ were looked up in the germline V gene. The CDR3 runs 14 amino acids, cysteine and phenylalanine included. CDR3 DNA is the only sequence kept; it has 42 bases, read in frame from the first base.

The sequence derives from a man aged 18 to 35 in good health. In this chain, TRBV5-1 is recombined with TRBJ2-5; a confident D gene designation cannot be given. The sample comprised blood. The CDR3 reads CASSLQFWAETQYF. The DNA is as follows: TGCGCCAGCAGCTTACAGTTCTGGGCAGAGACCCAGTACTTC.